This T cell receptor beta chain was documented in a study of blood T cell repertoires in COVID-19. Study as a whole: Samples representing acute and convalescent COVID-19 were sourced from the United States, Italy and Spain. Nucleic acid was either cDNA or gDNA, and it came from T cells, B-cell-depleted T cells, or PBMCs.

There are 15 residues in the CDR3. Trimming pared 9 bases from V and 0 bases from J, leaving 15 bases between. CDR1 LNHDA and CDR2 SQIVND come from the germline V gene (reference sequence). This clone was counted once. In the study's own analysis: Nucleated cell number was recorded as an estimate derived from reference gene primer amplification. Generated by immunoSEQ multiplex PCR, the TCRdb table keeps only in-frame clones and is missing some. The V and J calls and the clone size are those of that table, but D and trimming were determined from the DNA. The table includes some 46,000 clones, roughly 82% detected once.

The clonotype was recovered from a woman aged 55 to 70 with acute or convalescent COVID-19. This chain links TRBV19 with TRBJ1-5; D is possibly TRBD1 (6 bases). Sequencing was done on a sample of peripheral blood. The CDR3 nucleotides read TGTGCCAGCCGGGACATACCTAATAGCAATCAGCCCCAGCATTTT. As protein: CASRDIPNSNQPQHF. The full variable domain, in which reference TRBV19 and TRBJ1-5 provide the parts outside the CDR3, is DGGITQSPKYLFRKEGQNVTLSCEQNLNHDAMYWYRQDPGQGLRLIYYSQIVNDFQKGDIAEGYSVSREKKESFPLTVTSAQKNPTAFYLCASRDIPNSNQPQHFGDGTRLSIL.